These 11 T cell receptor beta chains were sequenced from one sample in a study of blood T cell repertoires in COVID-19. Measured with immunoSEQ multiplex PCR; TCRdb has only the in-frame clones, and not every one. This table holds 99,000 or so clones, roughly 80% found once. What was sequenced was peripheral blood. Receptor source: a woman in her seventies with acute or convalescent COVID-19.

The V and J genes are TRBV6-4 and TRBJ1-6; perhaps TRBD1 as D (5 bases). Germline CDR1 MRHNA, CDR2 SNTAGT. CDR3 length: 13 residues. V lost 1 base and J lost 12, with 10 bases in between. The CDR3 coding sequence is TGTGCCAGCAGTGACTGGCAGGGTGGACCCCTCCACTTT. Its translation: CASSDWQGGPLHF.

The chain is built from TRBV5-4 and TRBJ2-1; D gene ambiguous. Trimming removed 4 bases from V and 0 bases from J, with 8 bases in between. CDR3 size: 14 residues. The germline V gene has CDR1 SGHNT and CDR2 YYREEE (reference sequence). CDR3 loop: CASSQSSSYNEQFF. In DNA, the CDR3 is TGTGCCAGCAGCCAGTCTAGCTCCTACAATGAGCAGTTCTTC.

CDR3 DNA sequence: TGTGCCAGCAGTCTCAGGGTAGGGGCTGGAGGAAACACCATATATTTT. This codes for CASSLRVGAGGNTIYF. The chain links TRBV28 to TRBJ1-3; D might be TRBD1 (5 bases). The CDR3 spans 16 residues. Trimming shortened V by 5 bases and J by 4 bases, and 18 bases separated the two germline ends. Germline-derived CDR1 and CDR2 are MDHEN and SYDVKM. Together with reference TRBV28 and TRBJ1-3, the CDR3 gives the full variable domain: DVKVTQSSRYLVKRTGEKVFLECVQDMDHENMFWYRQDPGLGLRLIYFSYDVKMKEKGDIPEGYSVSREKKERFSLILESASTNQTSMYLCASSLRVGAGGNTIYFGEGSWLTVV.

This clone was detected only a few times. The CDR3 here is CASSPTGATSTQHF. CDR3 DNA sequence: TGTGCCAGCTCACCTACAGGGGCCACGTCTACCCAGCATTTT. This chain links TRBV18 with TRBJ1-5; 7 nucleotides align to TRBD1. The CDR3 covers 14 residues. V trimming: 3 bases; J trimming: 11 bases; junction bases outside the gene matches: 10. The V gene's germline CDR1 is KGHSH and CDR2 LQKENI.

CDR3 sequence reads: CASGGQASNTGELFF. CDR3 in DNA: TGTGCCAGCGGGGGACAAGCCTCGAACACCGGGGAGCTGTTTTTT. This chain links TRBV2 with TRBJ2-2; tentatively, D is TRBD1 (6 bases). CDR3 length: 15 amino acids. The germline V gene encodes CDR1 SNHLY and CDR2 FYNNEI. Between the trimmed V and J ends, which lost 8 bases and 0 bases, there was a span of 13 bases.

The chain couples TRBV28 to TRBJ1-2, with TRBD1 matching 11 bases. Losses at the gene ends were 5 bases for V and 7 bases for J; bases not matched to a gene: 12. The CDR3 runs 16 residues. The germline CDR1 and CDR2 sequences are MDHEN and SYDVKM. The DNA for the CDR3 is TGTGCCAGCAGTCCCCCGGACAGGGGGCGCGAGAGTGGCTACACCTTC. This gives the protein CASSPPDRGRESGYTF.

The chain is built from TRBV11-2 and TRBJ2-6; 9 bases align to TRBD1. V lost 5 bases and J lost 2; bases outside the gene matches: 7. Looked up from germline, CDR1 is SGHAT and CDR2 is FQNNGV. The CDR3 sequence is 17 residues long. CDR3 protein: CASSRRTGVAGANVLTF. The CDR3 DNA sequence: TGTGCCAGCAGCCGACGGACAGGGGTGGCTGGGGCCAACGTCCTGACTTTC.

The chain carries TRBV27 and TRBJ2-2, with TRBD2 as a possible D gene (5 bases). Germline assignment: CDR1 MNHEY and CDR2 SMNVEV (reference sequence). Deletions cut 4 bases from V and 9 bases from J, with 9 bases between. The CDR3 spans 12 residues. The CDR3 DNA reads TGTGCCAGCAGTTCTGCGGGTCGGGAGCTGTTTTTT. It translates to CASSSAGRELFF.

The V call is TRBV27, the J call TRBJ2-3, with 9 bases lining up with TRBD2. The germline V gene has CDR1 MNHEY and CDR2 SMNVEV (reference sequence). The CDR3 has 14 amino acids. Trimming cost V 6 bases and J 5 bases; bases outside gene matches: 6. The CDR3 DNA follows: TGTGCCAGCAGCGGTAGGCGGGGGGGAGATACGCAGTATTTT. Translation gives CASSGRRGGDTQYF.

This rearrangement joins TRBV6-6 to TRBJ2-5; D uncertain. The CDR3 length is 15 residues. V was clipped by 2 bases and J by 5 bases, with 15 bases between them. The germline CDR1 and CDR2 sequences are MNHNY and SVGAGI (reference sequence). DNA for the CDR3: TGTGCCAGCAGTTACGGCCCTAGGATGCGGGAGACCCAGTACTTC. This sequence encodes CASSYGPRMRETQYF.

This clone was found once. The rearrangement joins TRBV19 to TRBJ2-7; maybe TRBD2 (5 bases). CDR3 length equals 13 residues. Germline V CDR1 and CDR2: LNHDA, SQIVND (reference sequence). V lost 1 base and J lost 6, with 10 bases in between. CDR3 sequence (DNA): TGTGCCAGTAGTATAGGTGGGGAGCGCGAGCAGTACTTC. This encodes CASSIGGEREQYF.